The clone carrying this T cell receptor beta chain has a handful of counts. The data were obtained in a study of blood T cell repertoires in COVID-19. TCRdb's copy holds only in-frame clones and misses some; the assay was immunoSEQ multiplex PCR. The data show about 200,000 clones, with about 82% seen just once and about 6% held by the top ten. This sequence was found in a man between 35 and 55 years old with acute COVID-19. The sample taken for sequencing was PBMCs or T cells enriched from blood (not recorded which).

The CDR3 coding sequence is TGTGCCAGCAGTTACTCTATATGGACTAGCGAGCAGTACTTC. It yields the protein CASSYSIWTSEQYF. The V call is TRBV6-2 or TRBV6-3, the J call TRBJ2-7; the match to TRBD2 covers 7 bases. This CDR3 comprises 14 residues. Per the germline V gene, CDR1 is MNHEY and CDR2 is SVGEGT. The V and J ends lost 0 bases and 6 bases, in that order; junction bases with no gene match: 5.